A selection of T cell receptor beta chains follows, all from one sample in a study of blood T cells in healthy people across ages. TCRdb re-analysed the 5' RACE reads in MiXCR, keeping a single row per CDR3 protein. Of about 830,000 distinct CDR3 sequences in the sample, 62% were seen once. The sample taken for sequencing was blood. The receptor source for this set is a man younger than 40 in good health. The CDR3 runs from the conserved cysteine through the conserved F or W. The D gene is left open where the match is weak. The size field is filled for only some rows; it gives once, few, many or a size class.

>TRBJ1-2|-|-|TRBV2
CASSEPKQANYGYTF
TGTGCCAGCAGTGAACCCAAACAAGCTAACTATGGCTACACCTTC
>TRBJ2-5|-|-|TRBV28
CASSPYRGGETQYF
TGTGCCAGCAGTCCCTACAGGGGGGGAGAGACCCAGTACTTC
>TRBJ2-5|TRBD1|-|TRBV28
CASSPDVRGYQETQYF
TGTGCCAGCAGCCCGGATGTCAGGGGGTACCAAGAGACCCAGTACTTC
>TRBJ2-1|TRBD2|-|TRBV7-2
CASSSGGSWRNEQFF
TGTGCCAGCAGCTCCGGGGGGTCTTGGCGCAATGAGCAGTTCTTC
>TRBJ2-1|TRBD2|few|TRBV5-1
CASSSSGGTSYNEQFF
TGCGCCAGCAGCTCGAGCGGGGGGACCTCCTACAATGAGCAGTTCTTC
>TRBJ2-7|-|-|TRBV7-2
CASSLAWGSYEQYF
TGTGCCAGCAGTCTCGCATGGGGCTCCTACGAGCAGTACTTC
>TRBJ1-5|-|-|TRBV29-1
CSAETVSGQPQHF
TGCAGCGCCGAGACAGTTTCAGGTCAGCCCCAGCATTTT
>TRBJ2-3|TRBD2|few|TRBV6-5
CASSRTSGDQYF
TGTGCCAGCAGTAGGACTAGCGGGGATCAGTATTTT
>TRBJ2-5|TRBD2|-|TRBV7-9
CASSLRGEGETQYF
TGTGCCAGCAGCTTGAGAGGGGAGGGGGAGACCCAGTACTTC
>TRBJ2-7|-|-|TRBV27
CASSFRPRGEDEQYF
TGTGCCAGCAGTTTCCGACCGAGAGGGGAGGACGAGCAGTACTTC
>TRBJ2-5|TRBD2|-|TRBV10-3
CAIDGGGPYNEQYF
TGTGCCATCGATGGCGGGGGGCCTTACAATGAGCAGTACTTC
>TRBJ1-2|-|few|TRBV29-1
CSVEELGAYGYTF
TGCAGCGTTGAAGAGTTGGGTGCCTATGGCTACACCTTC
>TRBJ1-5|-|many|TRBV12-3/TRBV12-4
CASSPGKGQPQHF
TGTGCCAGCAGCCCCGGGAAGGGGCAGCCCCAGCATTTT
>TRBJ2-3|-|-|TRBV21-1
CASSRLAGVGTQYF
TGTGCCAGCAGCAGACTAGCGGGGGTGGGGACGCAGTATTTT
>TRBJ2-1|-|few|TRBV7-3
CASSLTALQGNEQFF
TGTGCCAGCAGCTTAACAGCTTTACAGGGCAATGAGCAGTTCTTC
>TRBJ2-7|-|-|TRBV7-9
CASSPWTDFEQYF
TGTGCCAGCAGCCCCTGGACAGACTTCGAGCAGTACTTC
>TRBJ1-2|-|-|TRBV5-1
CASSLVGGDYGYTF
TGCGCCAGCAGCTTGGTTGGCGGAGACTATGGCTACACCTTC
>TRBJ1-2|TRBD1|-|TRBV27
CASSSVLHRGNYGYTF
TGTGCCAGCAGCTCCGTCCTACACAGGGGGAACTATGGCTACACCTTC
>TRBJ2-3|TRBD2|-|TRBV20-1
CSARRLAGLEGTQYF
TGCAGTGCTAGACGACTAGCGGGGCTAGAAGGTACGCAGTATTTT
>TRBJ2-7|-|-|TRBV6-6
CASSYSGLGTYEQYF
TGTGCCAGCAGTTACAGCGGTCTGGGTACCTACGAGCAGTACTTC
>TRBJ2-3|TRBD2|-|TRBV9
CASSASGGAGTDTQYF
TGTGCCAGCAGCGCAAGCGGGGGGGCCGGCACAGATACGCAGTATTTT
>TRBJ2-7|TRBD1|once|TRBV24-1
CATSESRQGFLREQYF
TGTGCCACCAGTGAGTCGAGACAGGGATTCCTACGCGAGCAGTACTTC
>TRBJ2-6|-|few|TRBV9
CASSVGHGANVLTF
TGTGCCAGCAGCGTAGGGCACGGGGCCAACGTCCTGACTTTC
>TRBJ2-3|TRBD1|-|TRBV7-4
CASSATGGYRTDTQYF
TGTGCCAGCAGCGCTACAGGGGGCTACCGCACAGATACGCAGTATTTT
>TRBJ2-7|-|-|TRBV20-1
CSAPTPYEQYF
TGCAGTGCTCCGACACCCTACGAGCAGTACTTC
>TRBJ2-3|TRBD2|-|TRBV7-8
CASRSTSGGRSTDTQYF
TGTGCCAGCAGGTCTACTAGCGGGGGCCGTAGCACAGATACGCAGTATTTT